This is a list of T cell receptor beta chains from one sample in a study of T cells in Graves' hyperthyroidism and ophthalmopathy. One entry per CDR3 protein, called by TCRdb with MiXCR from the multiplex PCR reads. The table records 280,000 or so distinct CDR3 sequences, 25% of them present only once. Sequences were obtained from blood. All receptors derive from a man in his forties or fifties with Graves' hyperthyroidism that later progressed to Graves' ophthalmopathy. Each CDR3 is given with its conserved first and last residue. D genes are given only for firm matches. Size is stated for part of the rows, as once, few or many counts, or as a class when the clone is expanded.

clone_size,j_call,d_call,v_call,cdr3_aa,cdr3_nt
many,TRBJ2-3,-,TRBV20-1,CSAREGDTQYF,TGCAGTGCTAGAGAGGGAGATACGCAGTATTTT
many,TRBJ1-2,-,TRBV6-2/TRBV6-3,CASSYGTRVDRGDGYGYTF,TGTGCCAGCAGTTACGGGACACGGGTGGACAGAGGAGATGGCTATGGCTACACCTTC
many,TRBJ2-3,-,TRBV28,CASMPPLGGKQPDTQYF,TGTGCCAGCATGCCACCTCTGGGCGGGAAGCAACCAGATACGCAGTATTTT
many,TRBJ1-5,-,TRBV4-1,CASSQGQDSNQPQHF,TGCGCCAGCAGCCAAGGACAAGATAGCAATCAGCCCCAGCATTTT
many,TRBJ2-6,-,TRBV12-3/TRBV12-4,CASSPTAAGANVLTF,TGTGCCAGCAGTCCCACAGCAGCTGGGGCCAACGTCCTGACTTTC
-,TRBJ1-2,-,TRBV28,CASKGAVLRDGYTF,TGTGCCAGCAAGGGAGCTGTTCTCCGGGATGGCTACACCTTC
once,TRBJ2-5,TRBD1,TRBV6-1,CASRGTGKNLETQYF,TGTGCCAGCCGAGGGACAGGGAAGAACTTGGAGACCCAGTACTTC
-,TRBJ1-5,TRBD1,TRBV12-3/TRBV12-4,CASSYPGTGAQPQHF,TGTGCCAGCAGCTACCCCGGGACAGGGGCTCAGCCCCAGCATTTT
-,TRBJ2-2,-,TRBV20-1,CSAAGAWVGELFF,TGCAGTGCTGCAGGGGCTTGGGTCGGGGAGCTGTTTTTT
-,TRBJ1-2,-,TRBV7-2,CASSLRGKRGYTF,TGTGCCAGCAGCTTACGAGGGAAGAGGGGCTACACCTTC
many,TRBJ2-5,TRBD2,TRBV20-1,CSARHTGLAGLGETQYF,TGCAGTGCTAGGCATACGGGACTAGCGGGATTGGGGGAGACCCAGTACTTC
many,TRBJ1-1,-,TRBV3-1,CASSSPGPLITEAFF,TGTGCCAGCAGTTCCCCGGGACCGTTAATCACTGAAGCTTTCTTT
many,TRBJ2-2,TRBD2,TRBV7-3,CASSLANSGSGTGELFF,TGTGCCAGCAGTTTAGCCAATAGCGGGAGTGGCACCGGGGAGCTGTTTTTT